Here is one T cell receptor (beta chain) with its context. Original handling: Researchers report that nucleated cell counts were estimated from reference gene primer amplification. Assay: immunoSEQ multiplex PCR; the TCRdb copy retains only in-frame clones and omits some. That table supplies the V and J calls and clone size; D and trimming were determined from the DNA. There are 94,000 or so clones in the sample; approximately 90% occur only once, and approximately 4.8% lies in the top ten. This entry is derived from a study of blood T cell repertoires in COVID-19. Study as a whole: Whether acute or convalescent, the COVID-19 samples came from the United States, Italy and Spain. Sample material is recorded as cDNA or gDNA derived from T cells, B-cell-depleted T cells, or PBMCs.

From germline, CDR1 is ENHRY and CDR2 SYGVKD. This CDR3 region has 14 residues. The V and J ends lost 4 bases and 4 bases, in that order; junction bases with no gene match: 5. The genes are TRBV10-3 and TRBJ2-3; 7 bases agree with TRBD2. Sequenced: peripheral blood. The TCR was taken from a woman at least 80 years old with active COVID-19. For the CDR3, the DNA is TGTGCCATCAGTGGACTAGCCCAGTCAGATACGCAGTATTTT. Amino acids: CAISGLAQSDTQYF.